The present entry profiles one T cell receptor (beta chain) with its context. As yet, its antigen is unknown. This CDR3 has 14 residues. V lost 6 bases and J lost 1, with 12 bases in between. Germline V gene sequence: CDR1 MDHEN, CDR2 SYDVKM. The data derive from a study of cytomegalovirus exposure and HLA in healthy donors. TCRdb keeps only in-frame clones here, not all; method: immunoSEQ multiplex PCR. Counted here are 150,000 to 200,000 clones, more than 70% occurring once; the ten biggest clones make up 10%. Whole-study findings and limits: Associated with cytomegalovirus, according to the listing, were around 160 TCR beta chains. Subsequent analysis showed first-cohort TCR clusters tending to co-occur in 120 or so validation repertoires.

The chain couples TRBV28 to TRBJ2-5, with TRBD2 as a possible D gene (6 bases). The sequenced sample was PBMCs. The TCR sequence derives from a man aged 25-45 years in good health and CMV-seropositive. CDR3 sequence: CASSRKRVQETQYF. DNA for the CDR3: TGTGCCAGCAGCAGAAAGCGGGTCCAAGAGACCCAGTACTTC.